This is a list of T cell receptor beta chains from one sample in a study of OX40 agonist ivuxolimab in advanced cancers. The repertoire was sequenced with immunoSEQ multiplex PCR; TCRdb's copy has only in-frame clones and lacks some. The table shows 90,000 to 150,000 clones, with 80% to 90% occurring only once. The sample in question was CD4+ or CD8+ T cells sorted from blood, obtained in a trial of the OX40 agonist ivuxolimab. The receptors were sampled from an adult with an advanced solid tumor such as melanoma, head and neck, liver or kidney cancer. CDR3s include the opening cysteine and the closing phenylalanine or tryptophan. D genes are given only for firm matches. Size tells how often a clone was seen (once, few, many) or the class of an expanded clone, and some rows leave it out.

clone size,J gene,D gene,V gene,CDR3 DNA,CDR3 protein
few,TRBJ2-7,.,TRBV6-1,TGTGCCAGCAAAATTAACCTGGGGGAGCAGTACTTC,CASKINLGEQYF
.,TRBJ2-7,.,TRBV30,TGTGCCTGGTCCCCCGGCAGCTCCTACGAGCAGTACTTC,CAWSPGSSYEQYF
.,TRBJ1-6,TRBD1,TRBV30,TGTGCCTGGAGTTACGACAGGGGCAATAGTTCACCCCTCCACTTT,CAWSYDRGNSSPLHF
few,TRBJ2-3,TRBD2,TRBV10-1,TGCGCCAGCAGTGAGTCGACTAGCGGGGGGGTCAGAGATACGCAGTATTTT,CASSESTSGGVRDTQYF
.,TRBJ2-7,.,TRBV28,TGTGCCAGCAGTTTAAGACGGTCAAGGCAGTACTTC,CASSLRRSRQYF
.,TRBJ2-1,.,TRBV5-6,TGTGCCAGCAGCCCGTTTCGAGTTAGGGGTGAGCAGTTCTTC,CASSPFRVRGEQFF
.,TRBJ1-2,.,TRBV5-1,TGCGCCAGCAGCTTGACAGGGAGTTCTAACTATGGCTACACCTTC,CASSLTGSSNYGYTF
once,TRBJ2-1,.,TRBV9,TGTGCCAGCAGCGTAGCTCAACGGGGGAGGCAGCAGTTCTTC,CASSVAQRGRQQFF
.,TRBJ2-2,.,TRBV25-1,TGTGCCATCTCCAAAGGGGTTATCACCGGGGAGCTGTTTTTT,CAISKGVITGELFF
.,TRBJ1-5,.,TRBV6-1,TGTGCCAGCAGTGAAACCCGCAATCAGCCCCAGCATTTT,CASSETRNQPQHF
.,TRBJ1-5,.,TRBV10-1,TGCGCCAGCAGTCGAGGACGGTCAAATCAGCCCCAGCATTTT,CASSRGRSNQPQHF
.,TRBJ2-7,.,TRBV27,TGTGCCTCGCGGGACACCCTACTCTACGAGCAGTACTTC,CASRDTLLYEQYF
.,TRBJ2-7,.,TRBV28,TGTGCCAGCAGGCCGGGCGGACCTTACGAGCAGTACTTC,CASRPGGPYEQYF